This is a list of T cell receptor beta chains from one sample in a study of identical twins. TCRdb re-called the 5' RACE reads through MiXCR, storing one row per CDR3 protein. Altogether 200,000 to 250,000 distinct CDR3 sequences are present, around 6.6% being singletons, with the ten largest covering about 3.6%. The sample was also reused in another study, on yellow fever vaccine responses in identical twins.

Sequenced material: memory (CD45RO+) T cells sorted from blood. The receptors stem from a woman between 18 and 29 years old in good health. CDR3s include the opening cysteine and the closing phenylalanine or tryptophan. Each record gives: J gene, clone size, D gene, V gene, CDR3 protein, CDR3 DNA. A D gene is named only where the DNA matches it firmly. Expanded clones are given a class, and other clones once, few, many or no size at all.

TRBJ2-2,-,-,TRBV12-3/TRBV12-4,CASSLARSGYTGELFF,TGTGCCAGCAGTTTAGCGCGATCAGGCTACACCGGGGAGCTGTTTTTT
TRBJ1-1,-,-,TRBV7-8,CASSLRELNTEAFF,TGTGCCAGCAGCCTTAGGGAATTGAACACTGAAGCTTTCTTT
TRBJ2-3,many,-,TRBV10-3,CAIQGQGTDTQYF,TGTGCCATACAGGGTCAGGGCACAGATACGCAGTATTTT
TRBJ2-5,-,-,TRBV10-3,CAISESGRQETQYF,TGTGCCATCAGTGAGTCGGGACGGCAAGAGACCCAGTACTTC
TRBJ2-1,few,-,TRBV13,CASSPSESSYNEQFF,TGTGCCAGCAGCCCTAGCGAGAGCTCCTACAATGAGCAGTTCTTC
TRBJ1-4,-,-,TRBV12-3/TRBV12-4,CASSLAPGEKLFF,TGTGCCAGCAGTTTAGCCCCAGGTGAAAAACTGTTTTTT
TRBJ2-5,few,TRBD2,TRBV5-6,CASTPAEGLKSETQYF,TGTGCCAGCACCCCCGCGGAGGGACTAAAGAGTGAGACCCAGTACTTC
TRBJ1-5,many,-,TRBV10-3,CAIADSNQPQHF,TGTGCCATCGCAGATAGCAATCAGCCCCAGCATTTT
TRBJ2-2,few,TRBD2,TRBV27,CASSGSGLAGGIGELFF,TGTGCCAGCAGTGGCTCGGGACTAGCGGGAGGTATCGGGGAGCTGTTTTTT
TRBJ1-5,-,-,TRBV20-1,CSASGRVSLSGHQPQHF,TGCAGTGCTAGTGGGCGGGTTAGTCTTTCCGGTCATCAGCCCCAGCATTTT
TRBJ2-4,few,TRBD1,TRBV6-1,CASSAQGVSKNIQYF,TGTGCCAGCAGCGCCCAGGGGGTGTCCAAAAACATTCAGTACTTC
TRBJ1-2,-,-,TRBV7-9,CASSGEYYGYTF,TGTGCCAGCTCCGGGGAATACTATGGCTACACCTTC
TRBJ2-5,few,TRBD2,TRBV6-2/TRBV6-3,CASTSGTNQETQYF,TGTGCCAGCACTAGCGGGACTAACCAAGAGACCCAGTACTTC
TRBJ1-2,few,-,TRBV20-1,CSAIVNVGGYTF,TGCAGTGCCATAGTAAACGTAGGCGGCTACACCTTC
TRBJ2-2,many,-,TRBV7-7,CASSHDRNTGELFF,TGTGCCAGCAGCCATGACAGGAACACCGGGGAGCTGTTTTTT
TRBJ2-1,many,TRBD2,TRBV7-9,CASSLLAGGPGEQFF,TGTGCCAGCAGCCTACTAGCGGGGGGGCCGGGTGAGCAGTTCTTC
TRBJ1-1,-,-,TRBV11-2,CASSLTPRGYTEAFF,TGTGCCAGCAGCTTAACCCCCCGGGGTTACACTGAAGCTTTCTTT